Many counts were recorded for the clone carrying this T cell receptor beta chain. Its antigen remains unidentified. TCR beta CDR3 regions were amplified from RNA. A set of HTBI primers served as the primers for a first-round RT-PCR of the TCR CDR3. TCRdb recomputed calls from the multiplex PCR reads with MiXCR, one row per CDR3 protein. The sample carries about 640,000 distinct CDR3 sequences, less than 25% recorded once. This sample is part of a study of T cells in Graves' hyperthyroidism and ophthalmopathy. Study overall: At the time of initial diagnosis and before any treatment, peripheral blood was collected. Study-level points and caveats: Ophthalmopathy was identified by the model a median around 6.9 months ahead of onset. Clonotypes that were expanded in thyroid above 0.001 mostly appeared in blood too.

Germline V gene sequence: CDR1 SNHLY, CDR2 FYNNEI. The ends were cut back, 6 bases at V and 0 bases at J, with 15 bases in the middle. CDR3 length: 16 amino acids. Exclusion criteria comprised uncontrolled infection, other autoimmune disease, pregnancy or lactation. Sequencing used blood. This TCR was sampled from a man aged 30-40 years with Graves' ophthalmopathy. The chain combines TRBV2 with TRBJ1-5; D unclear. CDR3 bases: TGTGCCAGCAGCCCGGCCCAGTTATATAGCAATCAGCCCCAGCATTTT. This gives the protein CASSPAQLYSNQPQHF.